A single sample gave rise to the 30 T cell receptor beta chains below, sequenced in a study of blood T cell repertoires in COVID-19. Libraries were prepared by immunoSEQ multiplex PCR; TCRdb keeps only in-frame clonotypes and omits some of them. Of approximately 260,000 clones in the sample, around 90% were seen once. Sequenced input: PBMCs or T cells enriched from blood (not recorded which). The receptors shown here come from a woman younger than 45 with acute COVID-19.

The rearrangement uses TRBV6-5 and TRBJ2-7; 7 nucleotides agree with TRBD1. CDR1 is MNHEY, CDR2 SVGAGI, per germline. Losses at the gene ends were 7 bases for V and 2 bases for J; bases not matched to a gene: 8. This CDR3 contains 14 residues. CDR3 residues: CASTQKQGAYEQYF. In nucleotides, the CDR3 is TGTGCCAGCACCCAAAAGCAGGGGGCCTACGAGCAGTACTTC.

The rearrangement uses TRBV6-5 and TRBJ1-3, with TRBD1 as a possible D gene (6 bases). The CDR3 length is 13 residues. Looked up from germline, CDR1 is MNHEY and CDR2 is SVGAGI. With 8 bases removed from V and 2 bases from J, the gap between germline ends came to 10 bases. The CDR3 nucleotides read TGTGCCAGCCACAGGGAGACTGGAAACACCATATATTTT. It specifies CASHRETGNTIYF.

Only one count was recorded for this clone. This chain joins TRBV6-5 and TRBJ2-7, with D possibly TRBD2 on 6 matching bases. Germline V gene sequence: CDR1 MNHEY, CDR2 SVGAGI. V lost 6 bases and J lost 2, with 14 bases in between. The CDR3 covers 14 residues. Here the CDR3 DNA reads TGTGCCAGCAGCCTGGTCCGGGGGACCTACGAGCAGTACTTC. Protein product: CASSLVRGTYEQYF.

The rearrangement uses TRBV7-9 and TRBJ1-5, with D possibly TRBD1 on 6 matching bases. Germline V CDR1 and CDR2: SEHNR, FQNEAQ (reference sequence). The CDR3 runs to 17 residues. V gave up 4 bases and J gave up 5 bases, with 21 bases separating them. In DNA form, the CDR3 reads TGTGCCAGCAGCTCCGCCCCAGAGGGGGTGGGGGATCAGCCCCAGCATTTT. It yields the protein CASSSAPEGVGDQPQHF.

The chain links TRBV6-5 to TRBJ1-5, with D possibly matching TRBD1 (5 bases). Germline values: CDR1 MNHEY, CDR2 SVGAGI. The CDR3 sequence is 14 residues long. Trimming took 5 bases from V and 4 from J, leaving 12 bases between them. Written as DNA, the CDR3 is TGTGCCAGCAGTCAGGGCGTGCGGAATCAGCCCCAGCATTTT. Its protein product is CASSQGVRNQPQHF.

This rearrangement joins TRBV19 to TRBJ2-3; 8 bases map to TRBD1. The length of the CDR3 is 14 residues. Germline-derived CDR1 and CDR2 are LNHDA and SQIVND (reference sequence). J was trimmed by 2 bases and V by 6 bases; bases with no gene match: 4. The CDR3 nucleotides are TGTGCCAGTAGCGGGACAGGATCCACAGATACGCAGTATTTT. Amino acid sequence: CASSGTGSTDTQYF.

V gene TRBV4-1 combines with J gene TRBJ1-5; D unclear. There are 16 residues in the CDR3. With 1 base removed from V and 7 bases from J, the gap between germline ends came to 17 bases. The germline V gene encodes CDR1 MGHRA and CDR2 YSYEKL. CDR3 protein: CASSQGGGSSYQPQHF. CDR3 DNA sequence: TGCGCCAGCAGCCAAGGGGGAGGGTCCTCTTACCAGCCCCAGCATTTT.

V usage is TRBV9 and J usage is TRBJ1-1; no clear D gene. The CDR3 length is 14 residues. CDR1 and CDR2 from the germline V gene are SGDLS and YYNGEE. Trimming removed 3 bases at V and 6 bases at J, with 15 bases between. The CDR3 protein is CASSADPEGAEAFF. The CDR3 coding sequence is TGTGCCAGCAGCGCAGACCCCGAGGGTGCTGAAGCTTTCTTT.

The rearrangement links TRBV2 to TRBJ1-5; TRBD1 matches at 7 bases. With V trimmed by 5 bases and J by 5 bases, 6 bases remained unmatched. Germline lookup yields CDR1 SNHLY and CDR2 FYNNEI. The CDR3 contains 14 residues. DNA for the CDR3: TGTGCCAGCAGTAGGGACAGACAACATCAGCCCCAGCATTTT. Protein product: CASSRDRQHQPQHF.

The chain recombines TRBV12-3 or TRBV12-4 with TRBJ2-4, with 8 bases matching TRBD2. V was clipped by 6 bases and J by 12 bases; unmatched bases: 10. The CDR3 totals 13 residues. In DNA, the CDR3 is TGTGCCAGCAGGCGGGGGGAGGACCGGGATCAGTACTTC. This sequence encodes CASRRGEDRDQYF.

The J gene is TRBJ2-2, the V gene TRBV28, with a possible D match to TRBD1 (5 bases). This CDR3 has 14 amino acids. The germline CDR1 and CDR2 sequences are MDHEN and SYDVKM. V was trimmed by 7 bases and J by 7 bases, leaving 16 bases between them. CDR3 residues: CASTLPGSVGELFF. The CDR3 nucleotides read TGTGCCAGCACCCTCCCAGGGTCGGTCGGGGAGCTGTTTTTT. Looking up the rest from reference TRBV28 and TRBJ2-2 gives the full variable domain: DVKVTQSSRYLVKRTGEKVFLECVQDMDHENMFWYRQDPGLGLRLIYFSYDVKMKEKGDIPEGYSVSREKKERFSLILESASTNQTSMYLCASTLPGSVGELFFGEGSRLTVL.

V gene TRBV5-1 combines with J gene TRBJ2-3, with no clear D. Germline loops: CDR1 SGHRS, CDR2 YFSETQ. This CDR3 spans 14 amino acids. The V end lost 0 bases, the J end lost 5 bases, and 10 bases lay between the germline ends. The CDR3 coding sequence is TGCGCCAGCAGCTTGGAACTATCTGGAGATACGCAGTATTTT. Translating gives CASSLELSGDTQYF.

The V gene is TRBV9, the J gene TRBJ1-4; 9 nucleotides line up with TRBD1. V was clipped by 4 bases and J by 4 bases; unmatched bases: 5. Germline V lookup: CDR1 SGDLS, CDR2 YYNGEE. There are 15 residues in the CDR3. CDR3 region: CASSTGDRDNEKLFF. For the CDR3, the DNA is TGTGCCAGCAGCACCGGGGACAGGGATAATGAAAAACTGTTTTTT.

V and J are TRBV2 and TRBJ2-1; 10 nucleotides align to TRBD2. CDR3 size: 15 residues. With V trimmed by 2 bases and J by 7 bases, 5 bases remained unmatched. Germline CDR1 SNHLY, CDR2 FYNNEI. The CDR3 sequence: CASSEQLAGGNEQFF. CDR3 sequence (DNA): TGTGCCAGCAGTGAACAATTAGCGGGAGGTAATGAGCAGTTCTTC.

This clone was recorded once. This chain uses TRBV24-1 with TRBJ2-1; TRBD2 aligns across 8 bases. V was pared by 9 bases and J by 0 bases, with 3 bases of the junction left unmatched. Germline-derived CDR1 and CDR2 are KGHDR and SFDVKD. This CDR3 region has 14 residues. For the CDR3, the DNA is TGTGCCACCCAAAGCGGGGGCTCCTACAATGAGCAGTTCTTC. This codes for CATQSGGSYNEQFF.

The rearrangement uses TRBV30 and TRBJ1-2; 8 bases fit TRBD1. Germline CDR1 and CDR2: GTSNPN and SVGIG (reference sequence). The CDR3 has 13 residues. V was pared by 5 bases and J by 6 bases, with 8 bases of the junction left unmatched. Here the CDR3 reads CAWDRGELDGYTF. The DNA of the CDR3 is TGTGCCTGGGACAGGGGCGAGTTGGATGGCTACACCTTC.

V gene TRBV10-3 combines with J gene TRBJ2-7; 9 bases line up with TRBD2. V was pared by 6 bases and J by 4 bases, with 10 bases of the junction left unmatched. The CDR3 has 15 residues. Germline CDR1 is ENHRY and CDR2 is SYGVKD. CDR3 loop: CAIRGGGELVYEQYF. The CDR3 bases are TGTGCCATCAGAGGCGGGGGGGAGTTAGTTTACGAGCAGTACTTC.

The chain combines TRBV4-1 with TRBJ2-2; the D gene is possibly TRBD2 (7 bases). Germline lookup yields CDR1 MGHRA and CDR2 YSYEKL. Trimming cost V 1 base and J 6 bases, with 15 bases left between them. CDR3 length: 16 amino acids. The CDR3 loop is CASSQVLGGGSGELFF. The CDR3 DNA reads as TGCGCCAGCAGCCAAGTGCTAGGGGGGGGCTCCGGGGAGCTGTTTTTT.

The V and J genes are TRBV28 and TRBJ1-5; tentative D call: TRBD1 (6 bases). Germline CDR1 MDHEN, CDR2 SYDVKM. V shed 6 bases and J shed 13 bases, with 13 bases lying between them. The CDR3 is 11 amino acids. CDR3 loop: CASRRYGTQHF. The CDR3 region has the DNA TGTGCCAGCAGGAGATATGGGACACAGCATTTT.

This clone was detected only once. The chain carries TRBV27 and TRBJ2-6; 7 bases are a match to TRBD1. In germline, CDR1 is MNHEY, CDR2 SMNVEV (reference sequence). V shed 5 bases, J shed 7 bases, and the junction held 11 bases outside the gene matches. This CDR3 spans 16 amino acids. This CDR3 reads CASSPRQGIRANVLTF. DNA of the CDR3: TGTGCCAGCAGTCCTCGACAGGGTATTCGCGCCAACGTCCTGACTTTC. Supplemented by reference TRBV27 and TRBJ2-6, the full variable domain reads EAQVTQNPRYLITVTGKKLTVTCSQNMNHEYMSWYRQDPGLGLRQIYYSMNVEVTDKGDVPEGYKVSRKEKRNFPLILESPSPNQTSLYFCASSPRQGIRANVLTFGAGSRLTVL.

V usage is TRBV28 and J usage is TRBJ2-1, with 9 nucleotides matching TRBD2. The V and J ends lost 8 bases and 0 bases, in that order; junction bases with no gene match: 2. This CDR3 contains 14 residues. Germline V gene lookup returns CDR1 MDHEN and CDR2 SYDVKM. CDR3 loop: CASFSGSSYNEQFF. The CDR3 nucleotides read TGTGCCAGCTTTAGCGGGAGCTCCTACAATGAGCAGTTCTTC.

This sequence joins TRBV5-1 and TRBJ2-1, with 7 positions matching TRBD1. The CDR3 is 13 amino acids. Germline trimming cut 4 bases from V and 7 bases from J; bases unmatched to any gene: 5. The germline CDR1 and CDR2 sequences are SGHRS and YFSETQ. The CDR3 coding sequence is TGCGCCAGCAGCGACAGGGTTGGGAATGAGCAGTTCTTC. It specifies CASSDRVGNEQFF.

V usage is TRBV30 and J usage is TRBJ1-6; D is undetermined. From germline, CDR1 is GTSNPN and CDR2 SVGIG (reference sequence). The V and J ends lost 5 bases and 4 bases respectively, with 6 bases between them. The CDR3 is made up of 12 amino acids. The CDR3 DNA sequence: TGTGCCTGGGCCAGATATAATTCACCCCTCCACTTT. It is translated as CAWARYNSPLHF.

In its sample, this clone was seen a few times. The CDR3 loop is CASSASGYTF. The CDR3 DNA sequence: TGTGCCAGCAGTGCGAGTGGCTACACCTTC. J is TRBJ1-2 and V is TRBV28; D remains unclear. V was cut by 5 bases and J by 7 bases, with 5 bases left in between. CDR1 and CDR2 (germline): MDHEN, SYDVKM. The CDR3 runs 10 residues.

This clone has only one observation. The rearrangement uses TRBV29-1 and TRBJ1-2; 7 nucleotides match TRBD1. From germline, CDR1 is SQVTM and CDR2 ANQGSEA. After removal of 0 bases from V and 8 bases from J, the junction contained 9 bases not matched to a gene. The CDR3 totals 14 residues. This chain's CDR3 is CSVEDGRGLWGYTF. DNA for the CDR3: TGCAGCGTTGAAGATGGCAGGGGGTTGTGGGGCTACACCTTC. Combining the CDR3 with reference TRBV29-1 and TRBJ1-2 gives the whole variable domain SAVISQKPSRDICQRGTSLTIQCQVDSQVTMMFWYRQQPGQSLTLIATANQGSEATYESGFVIDKFPISRPNLTFSTLTVSNMSPEDSSIYLCSVEDGRGLWGYTFGSGTRLTVV.

V and J are TRBV18 and TRBJ2-1; TRBD1 might be the D (6 bases). The CDR3 loop spans 15 amino acids. Germline V lookup: CDR1 KGHSH, CDR2 LQKENI. The V and J ends lost 2 bases and 1 base respectively, with 9 bases between them. In DNA, the CDR3 is TGTGCCAGCTCACCAACAACAGGGTCCTACAATGAGCAGTTCTTC. It is translated as CASSPTTGSYNEQFF.

The chain employs TRBV18 and TRBJ1-4, with TRBD1 matching 8 bases. The V segment lost 0 bases and the J segment 7 bases; nucleotides outside the gene matches: 4. CDR1 and CDR2 from the germline V gene are KGHSH and LQKENI. CDR3 length equals 15 residues. The CDR3 DNA reads TGTGCCAGCTCACCACCGGGGACAGGCGGTGAAAAACTGTTTTTT. Amino acids: CASSPPGTGGEKLFF.

The J gene is TRBJ2-7, the V gene TRBV2; 12 bases match TRBD2. V was clipped by 1 base and J by 6 bases; unmatched bases: 7. Germline CDR1 is SNHLY and CDR2 is FYNNEI. The CDR3 covers 16 residues. The DNA of the CDR3 is TGTGCCAGCAGTGAAGGGCTAGCGGGGGGGAATCCCGAGCAGTACTTC. Protein product: CASSEGLAGGNPEQYF.

This clone was picked up many times. The rearrangement uses TRBV28 and TRBJ1-2, with D hard to call. Germline V gives CDR1 MDHEN, CDR2 SYDVKM. V was shortened by 6 bases and J by 10 bases, with 12 bases between the two germline ends. The CDR3 sequence is 11 residues long. The CDR3 DNA reads as TGTGCCAGCAGCTTGTTTAGACACTACACCTTC. Encoded protein: CASSLFRHYTF.

CDR3 coding DNA: TGTGCCATCAAGGAACAGGGAACCGGGGAGCTGTTTTTT. Its protein product is CAIKEQGTGELFF. This chain connects TRBV10-3 to TRBJ2-2, with D perhaps TRBD1 (6 bases). There are 13 residues in the CDR3. Germline lookup yields CDR1 ENHRY and CDR2 SYGVKD. The V and J ends lost 7 bases and 5 bases respectively, with 11 bases between them.